This TCR beta chain was observed in a study of T cells in tumors after PD-1 blockade. On the study more broadly: Patients had no prior checkpoint blockade, systemic immunosuppressants, or anti-cancer therapy within 4 weeks.

The data were produced by immunoSEQ multiplex PCR, yet TCRdb's version contains in-frame clones alone and is incomplete. The sample carries 55,000 to 70,000 clones, around 77% recorded once. This CDR3 spans 15 amino acids. Trimming stripped 4 bases from V and 3 bases from J, with 16 bases between. From germline, CDR1 is SGHTA and CDR2 FQGTGA. The source was PBMCs, collected before anti-PD-1 treatment. V is TRBV7-3 and J is TRBJ2-7, with D perhaps assigned TRBD1 or TRBD2 (6 bases each). The clonotype originates from a human donor with basal cell carcinoma. The CDR3, as DNA: TGTGCCAGCAGCTCTAATCACGGAGGGGGCTACGAGCAGTACTTC. It yields the protein CASSSNHGGGYEQYF.